Presented here are 12 T cell receptor beta chains from one specimen sequenced in a study of shared clonotypes between healthy human individuals (dated by TCRdb to 2020 to 2022). Library preparation used the immunoSEQ multiplex PCR assay. Drawn from immuneACCESS, this table holds only the in-frame rearrangements with V and J called that TCRdb kept. Clones are partly lost; checked studies trace under half to an unresolved V gene and leave the rest unexplained. Within this sample are about 690,000 clones, with roughly 87% of them counted one time only. The top ten clonotypes cover about a third of the sample. Sample: memory CD8+ T cells from PBMCs. Taken with the paper, the label for cell subset or site translates to: CD45RO+ cells pooled with CCR7-negative TemRA cells. The receptor source for this set is a man between 18 and 35 years old in good health. Some clones in this sample may be carry-over from other donors' samples.

J is TRBJ2-7 and V is TRBV19, with 10 bases matching TRBD2. Germline values: CDR1 LNHDA, CDR2 SQIVND (reference sequence). The CDR3 sequence is 15 residues long. Unmatched junction bases numbered 13, after V lost 10 bases and J lost 4 bases. The CDR3 DNA reads as TGTGCCACCTCAAGTGTAGCGGGAGGAGTATACGAGCAGTACTTC. Translating it yields CATSSVAGGVYEQYF.

The rearrangement links TRBV14 to TRBJ2-3; a weak D match, TRBD1 (5 bases). V was pared by 3 bases and J by 4 bases, with 17 bases between. Germline lookup yields CDR1 SGHDN and CDR2 FVKESK. This CDR3 spans 16 amino acids. The CDR3 DNA reads as TGTGCCAGCAGCCAGAGTCGGTGGCAGGGTTCAGATACGCAGTATTTT. It is translated as CASSQSRWQGSDTQYF.

The chain uses TRBV6-1 and TRBJ2-7; D is ambiguous. V lost 2 bases, J lost 2 bases, and 13 bases lay in between. Germline lookup yields CDR1 MNHNS and CDR2 SASEGT. The CDR3 extends over 15 amino acids. DNA for the CDR3: TGTGCCAGCAGTGAATCTTTGTGGAATGCCTACGAGCAGTACTTC. Amino acid sequence: CASSESLWNAYEQYF.

This chain uses TRBV7-3 with TRBJ2-7; TRBD2 agrees at 8 bases. The length of the CDR3 is 15 residues. The junction had 5 bases not matched to a gene; V was cut back by 1 base and J by 3 bases. Per germline, CDR1 SGHTA and CDR2 FQGTGA. The DNA of the CDR3 is TGTGCCAGCAGCTTAAGTCCTGGGACTAGCTACGAGCAGTACTTC. It encodes CASSLSPGTSYEQYF.

V is TRBV4-3 and J is TRBJ2-1, with D tentatively TRBD2 (6 bases). Trimming shortened V by 1 base and J by 4 bases, and 11 bases separated the two germline ends. The CDR3 spans 15 residues. The germline CDR1 and CDR2 sequences are LGHNA and YSLEER. The CDR3 region is CASSQGSGSYNEQFF. In DNA, the CDR3 is TGCGCCAGCAGCCAAGGTAGCGGAAGTTACAATGAGCAGTTCTTC.

As DNA, the CDR3 is TGTGCCAGCAGCGCCACCCTAGCGGGAGATCCCTACAATGAGCAGTTCTTC. It specifies CASSATLAGDPYNEQFF. The chain joins TRBV9 to TRBJ2-1, with 10 bases that match TRBD2. There are 17 residues in the CDR3. From germline, CDR1 is SGDLS and CDR2 YYNGEE. The V gene end was trimmed by 3 bases and the J gene end by 2 bases; junction bases not matched to a gene: 8.

The chain is built from TRBV21-1 and TRBJ1-1. TRBV21-1 is deemed a pseudogene. The CDR3 runs to 14 residues. For the CDR3, the DNA is TGTGCCAGCAATCTCGGGGTGACGAACACTGAAGCTTTCTTT. It codes for CASNLGVTNTEAFF.

V and J are TRBV19 and TRBJ1-5; D is perhaps TRBD1 (6 bases). Germline V gene sequence: CDR1 LNHDA, CDR2 SQIVND (reference sequence). Trimming left V 2 bases short and J 2 bases short, with 13 bases between. The CDR3 runs to 16 residues. The DNA for the CDR3 is TGTGCCAGTAGTATATACGCAGGGGAAGGCAATCAGCCCCAGCATTTT. It encodes CASSIYAGEGNQPQHF.

This CDR3 is CASSQLAGTGTGELFF. CDR3 bases: TGCGCCAGCAGCCAGTTAGCCGGGACAGGGACCGGGGAGCTGTTTTTT. The chain combines TRBV4-1 with TRBJ2-2; TRBD1 matches 9 bases. The trim removed 3 bases at V and 5 bases at J, leaving 7 bases unmatched. CDR1 is MGHRA, CDR2 YSYEKL, per germline. The CDR3 loop spans 16 amino acids.

This chain links TRBV6-5 with TRBJ2-1; the D is unclear. The germline V and J ends were trimmed by 5 bases and 1 base, with 12 bases remaining between them. In germline, CDR1 is MNHEY, CDR2 SVGAGI. The CDR3 sequence is 15 residues long. The CDR3 here is CASSPSASSYNEQFF. The CDR3, as DNA: TGTGCCAGCAGTCCCAGCGCGAGTTCCTACAATGAGCAGTTCTTC.

Here the CDR3 reads CASSHRDSYEQYF. The CDR3 region has the DNA TGCGCCAGCAGCCATCGGGACTCCTACGAGCAGTACTTC. The chain recombines TRBV4-1 with TRBJ2-7; perhaps TRBD2 as D (5 bases). In germline, CDR1 is MGHRA, CDR2 YSYEKL. This CDR3 has 13 residues. V shed 3 bases and J shed 0 bases, with 6 bases lying between them.

The chain carries TRBV7-9 and TRBJ2-7, with a tentative D call TRBD1 (6 bases). Germline V gene data show CDR1 as SEHNR and CDR2 as FQNEAQ (reference sequence). The CDR3 runs to 15 residues. The V end was cut by 5 bases, the J end by 2 bases, with 16 bases between. The CDR3 spells CASSPIGTSTYEQYF. The CDR3, as DNA: TGTGCCAGCAGCCCTATCGGGACATCGACCTACGAGCAGTACTTC.